This T cell receptor beta chain was identified in a study of patients and donors after allogeneic stem cell transplantation. TCRdb recomputed calls from the RT-PCR reads with MiXCR, one row per CDR3 protein. The sample yields 10,000 to 15,000 distinct CDR3 sequences, about 23% seen once. CDR1 and CDR2 from the germline V gene are SGHVS and FQNEAQ. CDR3 length: 15 amino acids. V lost 5 bases and J lost 0, with 11 bases in between. The chain has TRBV7-8 and TRBJ1-5; D uncertain. Sequenced material: blood, either unsorted or a sorted T cell fraction (not recorded which). This sequence was found in a human donor who was either an allogeneic HSCT recipient or a stem cell or donor lymphocyte infusion donor (not recorded which). It is not recorded whose cells these are; they may come from a transplant donor. As DNA, the CDR3 is TGTGCCAGCAGCCCCGCAGGAGGTAGCAATCAGCCCCAGCATTTT. The encoded protein is CASSPAGGSNQPQHF.